One sample yielded the 32 T cell receptor beta chains listed below, sequenced in a study of blood T cell repertoires in COVID-19. Here immunoSEQ multiplex PCR was the method, and the copy in TCRdb shows in-frame clones only, minus some. The sample has tens of thousands of clones, 73% seen once. Sequencing input: peripheral blood. The receptors originated from a woman in her forties or fifties with active or convalescent COVID-19.

CDR3 sequence: CASSLAGGNEQFF. The CDR3 coding sequence is TGTGCCAGCAGCTTGGCAGGCGGGAATGAGCAGTTCTTC. The genes are TRBV5-4 and TRBJ2-1, with D tentatively TRBD2 (5 bases). CDR3 length: 13 residues. From germline, CDR1 is SGHNT and CDR2 YYREEE (reference sequence). V was trimmed by 0 bases and J by 7 bases, leaving 8 bases between them.

The genes are TRBV3-1 (or the pseudogene TRBV3-2) and TRBJ2-7; D is unclear. The CDR3 has 12 residues. With 4 bases removed from V and 7 bases from J, the gap between germline ends came to 11 bases. Germline CDR1 is LGHDT and CDR2 is YNNKEL (reference sequence). The CDR3 nucleotides are TGTGCCAGCAGCCTTGTGTATCGGGAGCAGTACTTC. This translates into CASSLVYREQYF.

The chain carries TRBV19 and TRBJ2-7, with 7 bases fitting TRBD1. CDR3 length equals 14 residues. Unmatched junction bases numbered 3, after V lost 3 bases and J lost 1 base. The V gene's germline CDR1 is LNHDA and CDR2 SQIVND (reference sequence). DNA for the CDR3: TGTGCCAGTAGTATTATACAGGGGTCCTACGAGCAGTACTTC. Translated, it gives CASSIIQGSYEQYF.

The rearrangement joins TRBV28 to TRBJ2-5, with a tentative D call TRBD1 (7 bases). The germline CDR1 and CDR2 sequences are MDHEN and SYDVKM. The CDR3 totals 14 residues. Trimming stripped 4 bases from V and 2 bases from J, with 11 bases between. The DNA for the CDR3 is TGTGCCAGCAGTTGGAGGGGGCGGCAAGAGACCCAGTACTTC. Protein: CASSWRGRQETQYF.

By share, this clone counts as medium-sized (0.01 to 0.1%). V is TRBV19 and J is TRBJ1-1; no reliable D call. CDR1 LNHDA and CDR2 SQIVND come from the germline V gene (reference sequence). The CDR3 consists of 14 residues. V was pared by 4 bases and J by 1 base, with 10 bases between. The CDR3 DNA is TGTGCCAGTAGTAAACCGAACAGGAACACTGAAGCTTTCTTT. It yields the protein CASSKPNRNTEAFF.

The V gene is TRBV5-6, the J gene TRBJ1-1; possible D gene TRBD1, 5 bases. The CDR3 is 13 amino acids. V was trimmed by 0 bases and J by 10 bases, leaving 13 bases between them. CDR1 and CDR2 (germline): SGHDT, YYEEEE. This chain's CDR3 is CASSLDRGQTAFF. The CDR3 nucleotides are TGTGCCAGCAGCTTGGACAGAGGACAAACAGCTTTCTTT.

The DNA of the CDR3 is TGCGCCAGCCGGGGAGAACAGGGTTGGGCCTACGAGCAGTACTTC. Encoded protein: CASRGEQGWAYEQYF. The chain has TRBV10-2 and TRBJ2-7; possible D gene TRBD1, 6 bases. The germline V gene has CDR1 WSHSY and CDR2 SAAADI. V shed 8 bases and J shed 2 bases, with 19 bases lying between them. The CDR3 has 15 amino acids.

This sequence joins TRBV5-1 and TRBJ2-7; TRBD2 might be the D (6 bases). The CDR3 contains 14 residues. Germline lookup yields CDR1 SGHRS and CDR2 YFSETQ. Trimming cost V 4 bases and J 3 bases, with 14 bases left between them. Written as DNA, the CDR3 is TGCGCCAGCAGCCTTAGCGGATGGGACTACGAGCAGTACTTC. Protein product: CASSLSGWDYEQYF.

CDR3 bases: TGCGCCAGCACAATGGCGGCTAGCGGGCGTCAAGAGACCCAGTACTTC. Its translation is CASTMAASGRQETQYF. The rearrangement joins TRBV5-1 to TRBJ2-5, with 8 bases matching TRBD2. V shed 6 bases, J shed 2 bases, and the junction held 12 bases outside the gene matches. The CDR3 consists of 16 residues. Germline-derived CDR1 and CDR2 are SGHRS and YFSETQ.

This clone was seen repeatedly, ten times or more. Additional DNA sequences in this sample encode the identical CDR3. The rearrangement uses TRBV28 and TRBJ1-1; D perhaps matches TRBD1 (6 bases). The CDR3 loop spans 11 amino acids. Looked up from germline, CDR1 is MDHEN and CDR2 is SYDVKM. V was shortened by 6 bases and J by 8 bases, with 10 bases between the two germline ends. DNA for the CDR3: TGTGCCAGCAGCTCCGACAGGGAAGCTTTCTTT. It is translated as CASSSDREAFF.

Ten or more counts support this clone. This chain connects TRBV7-9 to TRBJ2-5; D is ambiguous. Trimming pared 1 base from V and 5 bases from J, leaving 5 bases between. This CDR3 has 12 amino acids. Germline V CDR1 and CDR2: SEHNR, FQNEAQ (reference sequence). The CDR3 bases are TGTGCCAGCAGCTTAGAATCTGAGACCCAGTACTTC. Its protein is CASSLESETQYF.

This chain links TRBV18 with TRBJ2-1, with 11 bases that match TRBD2. The CDR3 runs to 16 residues. V lost 3 bases to trimming and J lost 8 bases; unmatched junction nucleotides: 9. From germline, CDR1 is KGHSH and CDR2 LQKENI. The CDR3 coding sequence is TGTGCCAGCTCACCCTACACTAGCGGGAGCGACGATGAGCAGTTCTTC. This sequence encodes CASSPYTSGSDDEQFF.

The chain couples TRBV30 to TRBJ1-5; TRBD1 matches at 8 bases. V dropped 0 bases and J dropped 4; count of bases not matched to a gene: 8. Germline CDR1 GTSNPN, CDR2 SVGIG (reference sequence). This CDR3 contains 16 residues. CDR3 coding DNA: TGTGCCTGGAGTGTACAGGGGACAGGTTTAAATCAGCCCCAGCATTTT. The encoded protein is CAWSVQGTGLNQPQHF.

In this sample, this clone turned up once. The chain has TRBV7-2 and TRBJ1-2; a weak D match, TRBD1 (5 bases). Trimming left V 5 bases short and J 4 bases short, with 14 bases between. There are 14 residues in the CDR3. Germline-derived CDR1 and CDR2 are SGHTA and FQGNSA. CDR3 sequence: CASSAMGRAYGYTF. In DNA form, the CDR3 reads TGTGCCAGCAGCGCTATGGGCAGGGCCTATGGCTACACCTTC.

This clone was recorded only once. This chain links TRBV19 with TRBJ2-1; possible D gene TRBD2, 6 bases. Germline CDR1 reads LNHDA; CDR2 reads SQIVND (reference sequence). The CDR3 is 13 amino acids. Trimming shortened V by 6 bases and J by 4 bases, and 10 bases separated the two germline ends. CDR3 region: CASSGSGYNEQFF. The CDR3 bases are TGTGCCAGTAGCGGGAGTGGATACAATGAGCAGTTCTTC.

This chain joins TRBV19 and TRBJ2-6, with TRBD1 matching 11 bases. The CDR3 has 18 amino acids. With V trimmed by 3 bases and J by 2 bases, 6 bases remained unmatched. The germline CDR1 and CDR2 sequences are LNHDA and SQIVND (reference sequence). The CDR3, as DNA: TGTGCCAGTAGTATCAGGATGGGACAGGGGGCTGGGGCCAACGTCCTGACTTTC. Translating gives CASSIRMGQGAGANVLTF.

In its sample, this clone was seen a few times. The V and J genes are TRBV4-1 and TRBJ2-3; 7 bases are a match to TRBD1. The CDR3 length is 14 residues. Germline loops: CDR1 MGHRA, CDR2 YSYEKL. V was pared by 4 bases and J by 3 bases, with 4 bases of the junction left unmatched. The CDR3 sequence: CASSLDRVTDTQYF. CDR3 nucleotides: TGCGCCAGCAGCCTCGACAGGGTAACAGATACGCAGTATTTT.

The CDR3 is CASSIRENEQFF. The CDR3 coding sequence is TGTGCCAGTAGTATACGGGAAAATGAGCAGTTCTTC. The J gene is TRBJ2-1, the V gene TRBV19; D is possibly TRBD2 (5 bases). CDR3 size: 12 residues. V lost 2 bases to trimming and J lost 7 bases, with 6 bases between them. From germline, CDR1 is LNHDA and CDR2 SQIVND (reference sequence).

This chain uses TRBV7-8 with TRBJ1-1; TRBD1 is a possible D gene (5 bases). CDR1 is SGHVS, CDR2 FQNEAQ, per germline. The CDR3 is 15 residues long. The germline V and J ends were trimmed by 2 bases and 5 bases, with 15 bases remaining between them. CDR3 sequence (DNA): TGTGCCAGCAGCTTAAGAGGCACAAAGGGGACTGAAGCTTTCTTT. This gives the protein CASSLRGTKGTEAFF.

The V gene is TRBV7-2, the J gene TRBJ2-7, with D possibly being TRBD1 (6 bases). Germline CDR1 SGHTA, CDR2 FQGNSA. V shed 5 bases and J shed 6 bases, with 11 bases lying between them. The length of the CDR3 is 12 residues. CDR3 protein: CASSITGPEQYF. CDR3 bases: TGTGCCAGCAGCATTACAGGGCCCGAGCAGTACTTC.

This chain uses TRBV14 with TRBJ1-4; D is unresolved. This CDR3 spans 16 amino acids. Germline V gives CDR1 SGHDN, CDR2 FVKESK. V lost 1 base to trimming and J lost 8 bases, with 17 bases between them. The CDR3 region has the DNA TGTGCCAGCAGCCAAGTAGGCAGACTTGTAGAAGAAAAACTGTTTTTT. Its protein is CASSQVGRLVEEKLFF.

The chain combines TRBV5-1 with TRBJ2-1; 8 bases match TRBD1. Germline CDR1 and CDR2: SGHRS and YFSETQ. The CDR3 covers 15 residues. V dropped 0 bases and J dropped 4; count of bases not matched to a gene: 3. In DNA form, the CDR3 reads TGCGCCAGCAGCTTGGGGACAGGGCTTTACAATGAGCAGTTCTTC. Translation: CASSLGTGLYNEQFF.

The CDR3 nucleotides read TGTGCCAGCAGCCAAGAGCTCGGGACTAGCCCTCCTGCGGATACGCAGTATTTT. Translated: CASSQELGTSPPADTQYF. The chain carries TRBV4-2 and TRBJ2-3; 9 bases fit TRBD2. The ends lost 0 bases at V and 6 bases at J; junction bases unmatched: 13. Germline CDR1 LGHNA, CDR2 YNFKEQ. The CDR3 is 18 residues long.

This chain uses TRBV14 with TRBJ2-2, with D unclear. The length of the CDR3 is 16 residues. V was clipped by 3 bases and J by 0 bases, with 11 bases between them. Germline loops: CDR1 SGHDN, CDR2 FVKESK. The CDR3 reads CASSHGTVANTGELFF. The DNA of the CDR3 is TGTGCCAGCAGCCACGGAACAGTCGCGAACACCGGGGAGCTGTTTTTT.

V usage is TRBV6-1 and J usage is TRBJ1-2, with 12 bases matching TRBD1. The CDR3 runs to 18 residues. V dropped 0 bases and J dropped 4; count of bases not matched to a gene: 9. In germline, CDR1 is MNHNS, CDR2 SASEGT. The CDR3 sequence: CASSEAPPGQGASYGYTF. CDR3 sequence (DNA): TGTGCCAGCAGTGAAGCGCCCCCGGGACAGGGGGCAAGCTATGGCTACACCTTC.

The rearrangement joins TRBV15 to TRBJ1-5; weak D call: TRBD1 (5 bases). The CDR3 is 20 residues long. V gave up 0 bases and J gave up 2 bases, with 23 bases separating them. Looked up from germline, CDR1 is LNHNV and CDR2 is YYDKDF (reference sequence). CDR3 in DNA: TGTGCCACCAGCAGAGACCTATCATGGTTCAGGGCTTCGGGCAATCAGCCCCAGCATTTT. It translates to CATSRDLSWFRASGNQPQHF.

This clone was observed a handful of times. V gene TRBV2 combines with J gene TRBJ2-1; TRBD2 is a possible D gene (6 bases). The V and J ends lost 5 bases and 1 base respectively, with 12 bases between them. Germline-derived CDR1 and CDR2 are SNHLY and FYNNEI. The CDR3 extends over 15 amino acids. The CDR3 loop reads CASSPGLQSYNEQFF. The DNA of the CDR3 is TGTGCCAGCAGTCCGGGACTCCAATCCTACAATGAGCAGTTCTTC.

The chain is built from TRBV5-6 and TRBJ1-3; no reliable D call. Deletions cut 4 bases from V and 0 bases from J, with 11 bases between. Germline V CDR1 and CDR2: SGHDT, YYEEEE. The CDR3 loop spans 15 amino acids. Written as DNA, the CDR3 is TGTGCCAGCAGCCTGGTCCCCAGCTCTGGAAACACCATATATTTT. It is translated as CASSLVPSSGNTIYF.

The chain joins TRBV11-3 to TRBJ2-1; the D is unclear. The CDR3 spans 16 residues. Trimming took off 2 bases at V and 3 bases at J, with 14 bases between the two ends. Germline-derived CDR1 and CDR2 are SGHNT and YENEEA. The CDR3 loop is CASSLQSSAGYNEQFF. The CDR3 DNA sequence: TGTGCCAGCAGCTTACAATCAAGTGCAGGCTACAATGAGCAGTTCTTC.

This chain uses TRBV27 with TRBJ2-5; TRBD2 agrees at 13 bases. Unmatched junction bases numbered 0, after V lost 2 bases and J lost 3 bases. This CDR3 spans 15 amino acids. Germline CDR1 is MNHEY and CDR2 is SMNVEV (reference sequence). The CDR3 region has the DNA TGTGCCAGCAGTTTAACTAGCGGGAGGGAAGAGACCCAGTACTTC. Translation gives CASSLTSGREETQYF.

The rearrangement joins TRBV29-1 to TRBJ1-5; perhaps TRBD1 as D (5 bases). The CDR3 covers 12 residues. V was shortened by 4 bases and J by 7 bases, with 11 bases between the two germline ends. Germline assignment: CDR1 SQVTM and CDR2 ANQGSEA. CDR3 region: CSVGTEGQPQHF. In DNA, the CDR3 is TGCAGCGTTGGAACGGAGGGGCAGCCCCAGCATTTT.

The J gene is TRBJ2-1, the V gene TRBV11-2; D uncertain. Trimming removed 6 bases at V and 0 bases at J, with 15 bases between. The CDR3 extends over 16 amino acids. In germline, CDR1 is SGHAT, CDR2 FQNNGV. The CDR3 coding sequence is TGTGCCAGCAGTCCTACCTCGGGTCCCTCCTACAATGAGCAGTTCTTC. Protein: CASSPTSGPSYNEQFF.